This TCR beta chain comes out of a study of PD-1 blockade in mismatch repair-deficient tumors. Overall study findings and caveats: Tumor-resident clones, often undetectable pretreatment in blood, expanded then contracted after pembrolizumab.

With regard to this clone: Its antigen is unknown.

TCR sequencing covered a few patients who responded to pembrolizumab. Germline V lookup: CDR1 SGDLS, CDR2 YYNGEE. V lost 4 bases to trimming and J lost 0 bases, with 17 bases between them. The CDR3 length is 17 residues. TCRdb keeps only in-frame clones here, not all; method: immunoSEQ multiplex PCR. The table has 70,000 to 90,000 clones, roughly 80% seen once; the top ten hold 5% to 6.5%. The chain joins TRBV9 to TRBJ2-4; D possibly corresponds to TRBD2 (6 bases). This sequence was found in an adult with mismatch repair-deficient cancer. The specimen was peripheral blood, collected 44 weeks after starting pembrolizumab. The CDR3 sequence is CASSLDGGSGAKNIQYF. The CDR3 DNA sequence: TGTGCCAGCAGCCTAGACGGGGGTTCCGGAGCCAAAAACATTCAGTACTTC.